The text below deals with one TCR beta chain. No antigen is known for it. It has no much larger one-base neighbor in the sample; base qualities were not kept. The sample belongs to a study of shared clonotypes between healthy human individuals (dated by TCRdb to 2018 to 2021). Regarding the research as a whole: A couple of women and a few men aged 18 to 49 years were included in the cohort. For each donor, CD4 naive and CD4 memory were each given three plates, CD8 naive was given two plates, and CD8 memory was given one plate. Different laboratories and diverse techniques were used to prepare libraries and sequence TCR repertoires, to increase sequencing depth and limit assay-specific biases. Each donor's leukapheresis produced roughly between about 0.8 and 10 billion PBMCs. Blood TCR repertoires of four to six healthy adults were deeply sequenced to estimate repertoire size and the extent of clonotype sharing between individuals. General conclusions and limits of the study: Naive subsets generally had larger estimated clonotype richness than memory subsets did. Because the study included only a small number of donors, the genetic and exposure-history diversity represented was limited. About 5% of naive CD4, 3.5% of naive CD8, 2.3% of memory CD4, and 0.35% to 0.4% of memory CD8 clonotypes were shared across four donors. Sampling was restricted to blood, and TCR repertoires in tissues likely differ from the TCR repertoires found in blood. Higher generation probabilities were observed for clonotypes shared by all four sorted-subset donors than for non-shared clonotypes. Pairwise subsampling led to the expectation that sequencing depth would affect the degree of clonotype sharing among donors. Incomplete sequencing was indicated by rarefaction of sorted-subset datasets, despite the large sequencing depth.

V and J are truncated by 2 bases and 0 bases respectively, leaving an intervening sequence of 7 bases. Inclusive of the bounding cysteine and phenylalanine, the CDR3 is 14 residues long. Only the CDR3 region is kept as DNA, spanning 42 bases read in frame from base 1. CDR1 and CDR2, per the germline V gene, are SGHVS and FQNEAQ. The donors were healthy, HIV-negative adults with no recently reported acute infections or vaccinations. Every donor was a Caucasian adult living in Nashville, Tennessee, USA. CD4+ T cells were enriched by magnetic negative selection, after which naive cells were positively selected on CD45RA and the negative fraction was taken as the memory subset. After blood collection by leukapheresis, PBMCs were isolated using Ficoll-Histopaque density gradient centrifugation and then cryopreserved in the vapor phase of liquid nitrogen. Analytical flow cytometry was used to check the purity and quantity of every magnetically sorted T cell population. Genomic DNA was isolated from each sorted fraction and quantified by UV absorbance on a Nanodrop 2000c.

Using the deep immunoSEQ assay, multiplex PCR amplified TCR CDR3 regions from genomic DNA. For each cell subset, the extracted genomic DNA was distributed evenly across all wells of several immunoSEQ 96-well plates, and each plate served as one replicate. For sorted subsets, 150 to 250 ng of genomic DNA, equivalent to 25,000 to 35,000 T cell genomes, went into each replicate PCR. Purified libraries were quantified with a Qubit 3.0 fluorometer, sized on a Bioanalyzer 2100, and re-quantified with the KAPA Library Quantification kit. Every immunoSEQ 96-well plate was sequenced on a separate single-read 150-cycle Illumina NextSeq 550 flow cell. Turning to the authors' computational methods: The immunoSEQ output contained only junctional sequences without quality scores, so filtering could not match that applied to full-length reads. Sequences were annotated with PyIR, a Python wrapper for IgBLAST v1.9, using IMGT germline references to assign V/J genes and CDR3. Any read was removed if the V/J assignment was weak (E-value above 1e-6), the CDR3 was missing, or the read contained stop codons, out-of-frame junctions, or ambiguous translated residues. A V3J clonotype was defined by an identical inferred V gene, J gene, and CDR3 amino acid sequence. Percentage overlap between repertoires was computed as shared unique clonotypes divided by the size of the smaller repertoire. RTK rarefaction, the Chao1 estimator, and Recon v2.1 estimates of unobserved clonotypes were used to assess repertoire richness. OLGA was used to compute generation probabilities for all TCRbeta clonotypes that the gDNA method yielded from a few donors. TCRdb retrieved this table from immuneACCESS and kept in-frame rearrangements only. Not all clones are present; in checked studies, unresolved V genes account for under half, and no reason is known for the remainder. V and J calls and clone size are those listed in that table; D and trimming were worked out from the DNA. The sample contains some 1.1 million clones, 60% to 85% of them found a single time. 0.89% of the sample belongs to the ten largest clones.

The rearrangement joined TRBV7-8 to TRBJ1-1; no D gene call is confident. The specimen was memory CD4+ T cells from PBMCs. The meaning of the sample's cell subset or site label: CD45RA-negative fraction. The clonotype comes from a man in his late teens or twenties in good health. Some clones in this sample may be carry-over from other donors' samples. The bases are TGTGCCAGCAGCTTATATTCGTTGAACACTGAAGCTTTCTTT. Translated, this is CASSLYSLNTEAFF.